One T cell receptor beta chain is described in this entry. This entry comes from a study of blood T cells in healthy people across ages. Together with a sample-barcoded 5' primer, a J-beta primer mix was included in a second PCR lasting about 7 to 11 cycles. MiXCR, run by TCRdb on the 5' RACE reads, gives a single entry per CDR3 protein. This sample has roughly 790,000 distinct CDR3 sequences, with more than 40% found just once. The sample taken for sequencing was blood. This TCR was sampled from a woman aged 55-75 years in good health.

The CDR3 sequence is CASSAPTGNYGYTF. The CDR3 DNA is TGTGCCAGCAGCGCGCCGACAGGAAACTATGGCTACACCTTC. The gene calls are TRBV9 and TRBJ1-2, with D maybe TRBD1 (6 bases). CDR1 and CDR2 from the germline V gene are SGDLS and YYNGEE. This CDR3 spans 14 amino acids. Trimming took off 3 bases at V and 2 bases at J, with 11 bases between the two ends.